One T cell receptor (beta chain) is described in this entry. Antigen: not known. The entry originates in a study of graft-versus-host responses after intestinal transplantation. Across the whole study: Grafts that recipients had were multivisceral, liver-intestinal, or isolated intestinal transplants. After anti-thymocyte globulin induction, recipients took tacrolimus and steroids for approximately 3 years.

Profiling relied on immunoSEQ multiplex PCR, and the TCRdb table lists in-frame clones only, not all of them. Here the sample spans more than 50,000 clones, roughly nine tenths being singletons. Notes on the study in general: Individuals carrying graft-donor T cell macrochimerism showed high graft-versus-host to host-versus-graft clonal ratios in allografts. GvH clones were identified in recipient marrow, with some first appearing in ileum or blood.

The receptor was isolated from a human patient who received an intestinal transplant, so some T cells may come from the graft donor. Sequencing was performed on PBMCs, taken about 93 weeks after intestinal transplant.

DNA for the CDR3: TGTGCCAGCAGTGAGGACGGGGTCTCCTACAATGAGCAGTTCTTC. Its translation: CASSEDGVSYNEQFF. The chain joins TRBV2 to TRBJ2-1, with D possibly being TRBD2 (5 bases). The CDR3 extends over 15 amino acids. Germline-derived CDR1 and CDR2 are SNHLY and FYNNEI. V was trimmed by 3 bases and J by 0 bases, leaving 9 bases between them.